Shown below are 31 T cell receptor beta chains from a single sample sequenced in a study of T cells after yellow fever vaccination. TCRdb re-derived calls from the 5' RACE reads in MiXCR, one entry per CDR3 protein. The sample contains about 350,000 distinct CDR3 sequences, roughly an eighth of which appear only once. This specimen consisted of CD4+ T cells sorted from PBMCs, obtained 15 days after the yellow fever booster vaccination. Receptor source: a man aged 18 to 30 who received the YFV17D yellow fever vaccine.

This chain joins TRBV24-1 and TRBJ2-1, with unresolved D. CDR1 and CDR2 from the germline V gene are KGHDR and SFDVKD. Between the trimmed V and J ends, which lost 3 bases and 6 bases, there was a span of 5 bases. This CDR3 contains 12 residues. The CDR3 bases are TGTGCCACCAGTGATACTATCAATGAGCAGTTCTTC. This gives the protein CATSDTINEQFF.

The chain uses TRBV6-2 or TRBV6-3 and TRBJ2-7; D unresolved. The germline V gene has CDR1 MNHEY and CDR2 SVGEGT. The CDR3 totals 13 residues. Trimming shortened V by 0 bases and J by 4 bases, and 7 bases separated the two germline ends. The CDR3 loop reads CASSYSIRYEQYF. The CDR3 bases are TGTGCCAGCAGTTACTCGATTCGGTACGAGCAGTACTTC.

The CDR3: CASSLGGLGLGYGYTF. The CDR3 DNA sequence: TGTGCCAGCAGCTTAGGGGGCTTGGGACTCGGCTATGGCTACACCTTC. This chain connects TRBV7-2 to TRBJ1-2; D perhaps matches TRBD1 (5 bases). From germline, CDR1 is SGHTA and CDR2 FQGNSA. The CDR3 extends over 16 amino acids. V lost 1 base to trimming and J lost 4 bases, with 16 bases between them.

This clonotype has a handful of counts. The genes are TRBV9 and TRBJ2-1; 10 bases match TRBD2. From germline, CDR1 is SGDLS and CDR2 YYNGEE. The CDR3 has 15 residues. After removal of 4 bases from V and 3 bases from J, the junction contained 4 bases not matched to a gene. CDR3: CASSLTSGFYNEQFF. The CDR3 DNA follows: TGTGCCAGCAGCCTGACTAGCGGGTTCTACAATGAGCAGTTCTTC.

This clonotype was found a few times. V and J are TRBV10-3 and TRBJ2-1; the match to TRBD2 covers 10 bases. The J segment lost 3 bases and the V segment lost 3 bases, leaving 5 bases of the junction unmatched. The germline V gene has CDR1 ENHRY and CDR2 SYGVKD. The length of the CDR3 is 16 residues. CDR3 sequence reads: CAISEASGGYYNEQFF. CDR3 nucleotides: TGTGCCATCAGTGAAGCTAGCGGGGGATACTACAATGAGCAGTTCTTC.

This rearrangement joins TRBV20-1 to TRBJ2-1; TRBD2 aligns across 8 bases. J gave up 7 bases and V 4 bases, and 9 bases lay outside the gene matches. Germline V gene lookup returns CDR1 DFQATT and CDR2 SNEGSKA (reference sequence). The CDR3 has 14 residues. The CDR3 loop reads CSATGGATGNEQFF. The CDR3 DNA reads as TGCAGTGCTACCGGGGGGGCCACTGGGAATGAGCAGTTCTTC.

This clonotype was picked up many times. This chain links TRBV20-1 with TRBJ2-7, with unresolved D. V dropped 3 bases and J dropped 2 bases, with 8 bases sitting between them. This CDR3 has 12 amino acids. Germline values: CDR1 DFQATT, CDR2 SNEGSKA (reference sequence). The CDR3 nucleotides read TGCAGTGCTAGCACCGGAGCCTACGAGCAGTACTTC. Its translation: CSASTGAYEQYF.

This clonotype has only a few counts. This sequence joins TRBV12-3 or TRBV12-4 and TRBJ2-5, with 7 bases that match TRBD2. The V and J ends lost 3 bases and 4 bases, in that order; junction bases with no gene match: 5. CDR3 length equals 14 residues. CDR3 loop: CASSFRGETETQYF. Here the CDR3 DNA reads TGTGCCAGCAGTTTCCGGGGGGAAACAGAGACCCAGTACTTC.

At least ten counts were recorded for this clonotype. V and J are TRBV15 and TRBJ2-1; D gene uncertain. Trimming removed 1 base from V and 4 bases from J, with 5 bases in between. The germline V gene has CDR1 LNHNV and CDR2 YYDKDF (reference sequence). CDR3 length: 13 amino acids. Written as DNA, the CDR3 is TGTGCCACCAGCAGAGCACGGTACAATGAGCAGTTCTTC. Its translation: CATSRARYNEQFF.

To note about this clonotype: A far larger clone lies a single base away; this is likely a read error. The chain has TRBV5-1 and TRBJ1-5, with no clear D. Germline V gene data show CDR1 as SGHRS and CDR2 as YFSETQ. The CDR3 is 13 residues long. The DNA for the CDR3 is TGCGCCAGCAGCTTTGGGAGCAATCAGCGCCAGCATTTT. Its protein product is CASSFGSNQRQHF. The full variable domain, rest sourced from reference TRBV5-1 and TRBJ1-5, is KAGVTQTPRYLIKTRGQQVTLSCSPISGHRSVSWYQQTPGQGLQFLFEYFSETQRNKGNFPGRFSGRQFSNSRSEMNVSTLELGDSALYLCASSFGSNQRQHFGDGTRLSIL.

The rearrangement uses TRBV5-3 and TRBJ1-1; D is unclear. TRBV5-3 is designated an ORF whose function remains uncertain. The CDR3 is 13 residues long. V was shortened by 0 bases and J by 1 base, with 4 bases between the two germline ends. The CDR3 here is CARSLEGNTEAFF. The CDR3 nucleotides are TGTGCCAGAAGCTTGGAGGGGAACACTGAAGCTTTCTTT.

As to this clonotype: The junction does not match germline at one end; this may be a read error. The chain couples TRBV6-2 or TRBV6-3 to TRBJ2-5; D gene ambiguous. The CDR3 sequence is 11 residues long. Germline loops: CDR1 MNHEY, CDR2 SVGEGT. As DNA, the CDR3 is TGTGCCAGCAGTTACTCTAGGACGGTGGACTTC. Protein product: CASSYSRTVDF.

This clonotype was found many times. CDR3: CAISDRDRGYNSPLHF. Written as DNA, the CDR3 is TGTGCCATCAGTGATAGGGACAGGGGTTATAATTCACCCCTCCACTTT. This sequence joins TRBV10-3 and TRBJ1-6; 10 bases agree with TRBD1. The CDR3 runs 16 residues. Germline CDR1 is ENHRY and CDR2 is SYGVKD. V trimming: 3 bases; J trimming: 4 bases; junction bases outside the gene matches: 3.

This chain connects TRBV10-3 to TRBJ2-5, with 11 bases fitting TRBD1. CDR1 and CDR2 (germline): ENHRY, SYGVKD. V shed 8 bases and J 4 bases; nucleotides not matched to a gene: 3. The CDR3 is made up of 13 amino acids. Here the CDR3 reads CAIRGTGGETQYF. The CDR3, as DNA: TGTGCCATCCGTGGGACAGGGGGAGAGACCCAGTACTTC.

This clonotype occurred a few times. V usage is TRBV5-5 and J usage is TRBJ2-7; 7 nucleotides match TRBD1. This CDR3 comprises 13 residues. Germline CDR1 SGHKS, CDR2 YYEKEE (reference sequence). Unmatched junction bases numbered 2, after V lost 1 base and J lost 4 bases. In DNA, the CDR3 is TGTGCCAGCAGCTTGACAGGGGATTACGAGCAGTACGTC. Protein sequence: CASSLTGDYEQYV.

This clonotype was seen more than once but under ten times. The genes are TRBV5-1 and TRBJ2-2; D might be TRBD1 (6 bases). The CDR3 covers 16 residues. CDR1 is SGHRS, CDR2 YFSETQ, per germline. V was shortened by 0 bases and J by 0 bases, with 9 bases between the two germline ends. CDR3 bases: TGCGCCAGCAGCTTGGGGCAGGGGCCGAACACCGGGGAGCTGTTTTTT. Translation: CASSLGQGPNTGELFF.

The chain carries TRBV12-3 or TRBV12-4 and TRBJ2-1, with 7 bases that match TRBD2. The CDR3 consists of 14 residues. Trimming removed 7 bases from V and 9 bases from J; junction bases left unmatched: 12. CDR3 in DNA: TGTGCCAGCACGTCCCTGGGAGGGGCGGCTGAGCAGTTCTTC. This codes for CASTSLGGAAEQFF.

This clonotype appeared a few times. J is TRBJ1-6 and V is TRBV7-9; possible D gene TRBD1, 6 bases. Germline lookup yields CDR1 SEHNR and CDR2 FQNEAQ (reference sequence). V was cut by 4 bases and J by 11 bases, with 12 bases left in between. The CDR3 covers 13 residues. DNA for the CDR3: TGTGCCAGCAGCTCGACAGGCGATGCACCCCTCCACTTT. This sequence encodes CASSSTGDAPLHF.

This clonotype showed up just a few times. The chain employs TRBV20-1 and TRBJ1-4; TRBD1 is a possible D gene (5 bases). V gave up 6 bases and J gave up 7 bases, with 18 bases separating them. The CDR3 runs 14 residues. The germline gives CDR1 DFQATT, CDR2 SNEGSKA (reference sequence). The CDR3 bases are TGCAGTGCGGGAGGGGCAGTCCAGGGTGAAAAACTGTTTTTT. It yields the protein CSAGGAVQGEKLFF.

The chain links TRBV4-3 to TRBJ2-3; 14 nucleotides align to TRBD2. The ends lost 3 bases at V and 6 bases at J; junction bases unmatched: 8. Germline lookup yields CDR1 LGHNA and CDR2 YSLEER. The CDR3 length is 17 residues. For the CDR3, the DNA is TGCGCCAGCAGCCACAATGGGGGGACTAGCGGGGGTGATACGCAGTATTTT. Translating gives CASSHNGGTSGGDTQYF.

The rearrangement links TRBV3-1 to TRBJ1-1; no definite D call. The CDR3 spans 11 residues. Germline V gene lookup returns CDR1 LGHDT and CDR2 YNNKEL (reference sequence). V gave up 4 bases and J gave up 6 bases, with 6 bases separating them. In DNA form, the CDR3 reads TGTGCCAGCAGCCGGCAGTCTGAAGCTTTCTTT. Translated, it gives CASSRQSEAFF.

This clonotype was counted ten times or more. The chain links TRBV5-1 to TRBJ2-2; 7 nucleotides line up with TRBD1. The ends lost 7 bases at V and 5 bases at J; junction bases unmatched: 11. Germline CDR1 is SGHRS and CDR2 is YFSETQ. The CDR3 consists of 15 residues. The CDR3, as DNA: TGCGCCAGCGGGACAGAGAGTGCGTGGACCGGGGAGCTGTTTTTT. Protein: CASGTESAWTGELFF. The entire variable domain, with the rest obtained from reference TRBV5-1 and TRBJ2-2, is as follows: KAGVTQTPRYLIKTRGQQVTLSCSPISGHRSVSWYQQTPGQGLQFLFEYFSETQRNKGNFPGRFSGRQFSNSRSEMNVSTLELGDSALYLCASGTESAWTGELFFGEGSRLTVL.

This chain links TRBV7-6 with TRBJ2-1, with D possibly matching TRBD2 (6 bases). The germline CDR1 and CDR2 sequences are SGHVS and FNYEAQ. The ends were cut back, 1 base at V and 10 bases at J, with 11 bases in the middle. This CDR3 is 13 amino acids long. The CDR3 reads CASSLGLVREQFF. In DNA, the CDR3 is TGTGCCAGCAGCTTAGGACTAGTCCGGGAGCAGTTCTTC.

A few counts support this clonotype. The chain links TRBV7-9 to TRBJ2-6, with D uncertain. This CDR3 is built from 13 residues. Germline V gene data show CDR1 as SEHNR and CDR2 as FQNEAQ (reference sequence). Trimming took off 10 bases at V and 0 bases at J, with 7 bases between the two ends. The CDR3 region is CATSSSGANVLTF. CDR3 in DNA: TGTGCCACGTCGTCCTCTGGGGCCAACGTCCTGACTTTC.

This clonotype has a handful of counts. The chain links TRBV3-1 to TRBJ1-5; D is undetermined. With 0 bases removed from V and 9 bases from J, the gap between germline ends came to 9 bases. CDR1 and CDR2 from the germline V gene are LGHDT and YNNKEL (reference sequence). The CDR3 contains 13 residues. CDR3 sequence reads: CASSQDAGSPQHF. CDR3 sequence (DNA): TGTGCCAGCAGCCAAGACGCCGGATCGCCCCAGCATTTT.

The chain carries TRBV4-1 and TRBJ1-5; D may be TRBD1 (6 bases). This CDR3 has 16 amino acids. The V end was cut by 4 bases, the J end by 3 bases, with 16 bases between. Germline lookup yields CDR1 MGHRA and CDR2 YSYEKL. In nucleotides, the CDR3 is TGCGCCAGCAGCCCCCGACAGGAGGCCCTCAATCAGCCCCAGCATTTT. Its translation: CASSPRQEALNQPQHF.

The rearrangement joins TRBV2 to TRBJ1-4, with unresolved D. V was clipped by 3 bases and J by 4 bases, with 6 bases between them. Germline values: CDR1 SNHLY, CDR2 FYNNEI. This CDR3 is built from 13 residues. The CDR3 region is CASSDSGNEKLFF. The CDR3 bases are TGTGCCAGCAGTGACAGCGGTAATGAAAAACTGTTTTTT.

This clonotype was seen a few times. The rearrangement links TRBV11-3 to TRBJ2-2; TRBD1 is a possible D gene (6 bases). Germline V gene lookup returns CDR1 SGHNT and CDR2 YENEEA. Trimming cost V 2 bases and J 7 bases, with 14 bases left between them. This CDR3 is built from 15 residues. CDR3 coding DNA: TGTGCCAGCAGCTTATCAGGGGCGTATGGCGGGGAGCTGTTTTTT. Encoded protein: CASSLSGAYGGELFF.

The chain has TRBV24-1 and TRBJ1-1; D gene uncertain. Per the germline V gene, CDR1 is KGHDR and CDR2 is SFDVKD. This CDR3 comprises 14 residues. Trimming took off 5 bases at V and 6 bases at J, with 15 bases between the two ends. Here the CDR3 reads CATSADFPGAEAFF. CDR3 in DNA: TGTGCCACCAGTGCGGACTTTCCCGGCGCTGAAGCTTTCTTT.

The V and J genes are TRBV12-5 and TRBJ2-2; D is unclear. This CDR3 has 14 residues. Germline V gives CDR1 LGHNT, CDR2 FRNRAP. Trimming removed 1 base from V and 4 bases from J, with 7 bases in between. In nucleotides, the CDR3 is TGTGCTAGTGGTTTGGACAATCCCACCGGGGAGCTGTTTTTT. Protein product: CASGLDNPTGELFF.

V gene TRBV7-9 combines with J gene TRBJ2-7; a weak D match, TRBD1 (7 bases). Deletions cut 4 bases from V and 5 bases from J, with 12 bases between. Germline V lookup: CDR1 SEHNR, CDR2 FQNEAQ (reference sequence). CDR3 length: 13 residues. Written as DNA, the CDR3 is TGTGCCAGCAGCTGGTCAGGGGGGAACGAGCAGTACGTC. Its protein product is CASSWSGGNEQYV.